This TCR beta chain was recorded in a study of cytomegalovirus exposure and HLA in healthy donors. The germline gives CDR1 SQVTM, CDR2 ANQGSEA. With 5 bases clipped from V and 2 bases from J, the junction kept 9 bases outside the gene matches. This CDR3 region has 15 residues. Repertoires were generated with immunoSEQ multiplex PCR, while TCRdb's copy carries only in-frame clones and drops some. This table holds around 65,000 clones, almost 95% found once. The sequence derives from a man in his late teens or twenties in good health and CMV-seropositive. The gene calls are TRBV29-1 and TRBJ2-3; 8 positions match TRBD1. The sequenced sample consisted of PBMCs. CDR3 amino acids: CSVSPQGAYTDTQYF. The CDR3 bases are TGCAGCGTTTCCCCTCAGGGGGCCTACACAGATACGCAGTATTTT.